The 15 T cell receptor beta chains below come from one sample, sequenced in a study of stem cell transplantation in POMP-related autoinflammatory disease. Study-wide results and limits: A trend toward lower repertoire diversity and greater clonality appeared in every analyzed T-cell subset of PRAID patients. Unique TRB V-J gene pairings were limited in number in patients with PRAID.

Sequenced by immunoSEQ multiplex PCR; TCRdb stores in-frame clones only, minus some. The data show some 8,300 clones, with approximately 89% seen just once and around 2.7% held by the top ten. No antigens are known for them. The starting material was CD8+ T cells from PBMCs, obtained before stem cell transplantation. These receptors all come from a human donor with POMP-related autoinflammation and immune dysregulation (PRAID).

The rearrangement uses TRBV5-1 and TRBJ2-6, with 7 positions matching TRBD1. This CDR3 comprises 16 residues. Per germline, CDR1 SGHRS and CDR2 YFSETQ. Trimming removed 7 bases from V and 2 bases from J; junction bases left unmatched: 9. CDR3 sequence (DNA): TGCGCCAGCCACCCGGGCGACAGGGCTGGGGCCAACGTCCTGACTTTC. Residues: CASHPGDRAGANVLTF.

J is TRBJ1-4 and V is TRBV19, with D possibly matching TRBD1 (5 bases). The CDR3 is 14 residues long. Trimming removed 2 bases from V and 8 bases from J, with 12 bases in between. Germline lookup yields CDR1 LNHDA and CDR2 SQIVND (reference sequence). The CDR3 coding sequence is TGTGCCAGTAGTATAAGGGACGGACTAGAAAAACTGTTTTTT. This gives the protein CASSIRDGLEKLFF.

V usage is TRBV28 and J usage is TRBJ2-6; D not resolved. The CDR3 spans 17 residues. Germline CDR1 MDHEN, CDR2 SYDVKM. The V end was cut by 3 bases, the J end by 4 bases, with 16 bases between. For the CDR3, the DNA is TGTGCCAGCAGTTTTGGCGGTCCCCCATCCGGGGCCAACGTCCTGACTTTC. Its translation is CASSFGGPPSGANVLTF.

The chain links TRBV6-5 to TRBJ2-7; the match to TRBD2 covers 8 bases. Looked up from germline, CDR1 is MNHEY and CDR2 is SVGAGI. J gave up 2 bases and V 2 bases, and 5 bases lay outside the gene matches. This CDR3 contains 15 residues. The chain's CDR3 is CASSYRGLAPYEQYF. The CDR3 DNA follows: TGTGCCAGCAGTTACCGAGGACTAGCCCCCTACGAGCAGTACTTC.

The chain links TRBV10-2 to TRBJ2-7, with D possibly being TRBD2 (6 bases). The germline V gene has CDR1 WSHSY and CDR2 SAAADI. This CDR3 is 13 amino acids long. V lost 0 bases to trimming and J lost 7 bases, with 10 bases between them. The CDR3 reads CASSESGRGEQYF. DNA of the CDR3: TGCGCCAGCAGTGAGTCCGGACGGGGGGAGCAGTACTTC.

The chain recombines TRBV20-1 with TRBJ2-3; no clear D. The CDR3 runs to 8 residues. The germline V and J ends were trimmed by 8 bases and 6 bases, with 3 bases remaining between them. CDR1 and CDR2 from the germline V gene are DFQATT and SNEGSKA (reference sequence). For the CDR3, the DNA is TGCAGTCCGGATACGCAGTATTTT. Protein sequence: CSPDTQYF.

The gene calls are TRBV4-1 and TRBJ2-7; TRBD2 matches at 9 bases. Germline V gene sequence: CDR1 MGHRA, CDR2 YSYEKL. The CDR3 has 15 residues. Unmatched junction bases numbered 8, after V lost 3 bases and J lost 5 bases. CDR3 nucleotide sequence: TGCGCCAGCAGCCACCTGACTAGCGGCGTTCACGAGCAGTACTTC. Residues: CASSHLTSGVHEQYF.

The J gene is TRBJ2-1, the V gene TRBV11-1; 9 nucleotides align to TRBD2. The CDR3 covers 15 residues. Germline V CDR1 and CDR2: SGHAT, FQDESV (reference sequence). V lost 6 bases, J lost 5 bases, and 8 bases stayed unmatched. CDR3 DNA sequence: TGTGCCAGCAGGGACTTAGCGGGGGTGAACAATGAGCAGTTCTTC. It is translated as CASRDLAGVNNEQFF.

This rearrangement joins TRBV25-1 to TRBJ2-7; D unclear. CDR1 and CDR2 (germline): MGHDK, SYGVNS. This CDR3 is 11 amino acids long. Trimming took 4 bases from V and 1 from J, leaving 2 bases between them. CDR3 amino acids: CASSVSYEQYF. CDR3 DNA sequence: TGTGCCAGCAGTGTGTCCTACGAGCAGTACTTC.

This chain links TRBV9 with TRBJ2-1; D is unclear. V lost 4 bases and J 7 bases, leaving 9 bases between the germline ends. Looked up from germline, CDR1 is SGDLS and CDR2 is YYNGEE. The CDR3 is 12 amino acids. CDR3 bases: TGTGCCAGCAGCCGTGACGGAAATGAGCAGTTCTTC. Its protein product is CASSRDGNEQFF.

The V and J genes are TRBV4-1 and TRBJ2-7, with TRBD1 matching 9 bases. The CDR3 covers 14 residues. CDR1 is MGHRA, CDR2 YSYEKL, per germline. V lost 4 bases, J lost 2 bases, and 3 bases stayed unmatched. Here the CDR3 reads CASSLGTGTYEQYF. CDR3 in DNA: TGCGCCAGCAGCCTAGGGACAGGGACCTACGAGCAGTACTTC.

V usage is TRBV30 and J usage is TRBJ1-2, with D tentatively TRBD1 (5 bases). Germline V gives CDR1 GTSNPN, CDR2 SVGIG (reference sequence). V lost 0 bases and J lost 4, with 9 bases in between. CDR3 length: 13 amino acids. The CDR3 DNA reads TGTGCCTGGAGTGTACGAAGGGGCTATGGCTACACCTTC. Amino acids: CAWSVRRGYGYTF.

The rearrangement joins TRBV7-5 to TRBJ2-1; the table's D call, TRBD1, has no DNA check behind it. TRBV7-5 is classified as a pseudogene. The CDR3 runs to 13 residues. Here the CDR3 DNA reads TGTGCCAGCCTCTCTTCAGGCTACAATGAGCAGTTCTTC. Its protein is CASLSSGYNEQFF.

The chain combines TRBV27 with TRBJ1-5; TRBD1 matches at 12 bases. This CDR3 comprises 15 residues. CDR1 and CDR2 from the germline V gene are MNHEY and SMNVEV (reference sequence). Unmatched junction bases numbered 8, after V lost 7 bases and J lost 7 bases. As DNA, the CDR3 is TGTGCCAGCAAACCCGGGACAGGGGGCGCCCAGCCCCAGCATTTT. Protein product: CASKPGTGGAQPQHF.

This sequence joins TRBV30 and TRBJ2-7, with 7 bases matching TRBD1. V was pared by 1 base and J by 3 bases, with 3 bases of the junction left unmatched. This CDR3 comprises 13 residues. CDR1 GTSNPN and CDR2 SVGIG come from the germline V gene (reference sequence). CDR3 loop: CAWSAGTVYEQYF. The CDR3 DNA follows: TGTGCCTGGAGTGCCGGGACAGTCTACGAGCAGTACTTC.